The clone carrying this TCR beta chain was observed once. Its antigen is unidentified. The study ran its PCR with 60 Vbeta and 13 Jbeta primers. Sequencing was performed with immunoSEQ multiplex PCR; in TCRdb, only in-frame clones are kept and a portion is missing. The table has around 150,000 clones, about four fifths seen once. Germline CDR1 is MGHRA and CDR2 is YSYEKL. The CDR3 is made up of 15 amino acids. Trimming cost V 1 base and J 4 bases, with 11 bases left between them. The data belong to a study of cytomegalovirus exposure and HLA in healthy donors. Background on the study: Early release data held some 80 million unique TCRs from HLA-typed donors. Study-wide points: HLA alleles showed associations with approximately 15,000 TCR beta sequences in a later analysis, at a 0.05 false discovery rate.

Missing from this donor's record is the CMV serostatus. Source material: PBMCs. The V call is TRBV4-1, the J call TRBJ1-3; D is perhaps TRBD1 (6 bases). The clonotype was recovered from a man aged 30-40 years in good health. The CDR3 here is CASSQVGGAGNTIYF. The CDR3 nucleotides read TGCGCCAGCAGCCAAGTAGGGGGGGCGGGAAACACCATATATTTT.